What follows are 21 T cell receptor beta chains derived from one specimen sequenced in a study of T-cell reconstitution after alpha-beta-depleted transplantation in children. A TCRbeta library incorporating unique molecular identifiers was prepared. TCRdb used MiXCR to reprocess the PCR reads, holding one entry per CDR3 protein. The sample records just under 250,000 distinct CDR3 sequences, roughly 24% being singletons. The sample was PBMCs, taken before TCRalphabeta/CD19-depleted stem cell transplant. The receptor source for this set is a girl aged 2 to 10 with Fanconi anemia, due to receive a stem cell transplant.

The table lists this clonotype with a few counts. The gene calls are TRBV18 and TRBJ2-5; D may match TRBD1 or TRBD2 (5 bases each). Germline V lookup: CDR1 KGHSH, CDR2 LQKENI. This CDR3 has 16 residues. V shed 4 bases and J shed 1 base, with 16 bases lying between them. The CDR3 sequence: CASSLRGTLSQETQYF. CDR3 DNA: TGTGCCAGCTCACTCCGGGGCACACTATCCCAAGAGACCCAGTACTTC.

This clonotype was recorded many times. As DNA, the CDR3 is TGCAGTGCTAGTAAGTTGGGGACCGAGAATCAGCCCCAGCATTTT. Its protein is CSASKLGTENQPQHF. V gene TRBV20-1 combines with J gene TRBJ1-5; weak D call: TRBD1 (5 bases). The length of the CDR3 is 15 residues. Trimming left V 3 bases short and J 4 bases short, with 16 bases between. Looked up from germline, CDR1 is DFQATT and CDR2 is SNEGSKA (reference sequence).

This clonotype was recorded many times. V and J are TRBV20-1 and TRBJ1-5; 7 bases align to TRBD1. Germline values: CDR1 DFQATT, CDR2 SNEGSKA (reference sequence). The ends lost 3 bases at V and 8 bases at J; junction bases unmatched: 4. The CDR3 extends over 12 amino acids. CDR3 protein: CSARSGGEPQHF. The CDR3 DNA follows: TGCAGTGCTAGGTCAGGGGGTGAGCCCCAGCATTTT.

This clonotype came up many times. CDR3 coding DNA: TGTGCCAGCAGTTCCCCCCTGAGTAGCGGGGGCTACGAAGGGTCCCAGTACTTC. The encoded protein is CASSSPLSSGGYEGSQYF. This sequence joins TRBV28 and TRBJ2-5; 9 bases line up with TRBD2. Germline V gives CDR1 MDHEN, CDR2 SYDVKM. The CDR3 contains 18 residues. J lost 9 bases, V lost 4 bases, and 21 bases had no gene match.

This clonotype was counted a few times. The rearrangement links TRBV21-1 to TRBJ2-3; the table's D call, TRBD1, was not checked against the DNA. TRBV21-1 is an annotated pseudogene. The length of the CDR3 is 14 residues. The CDR3 here is CASSKAQGGDTQYF. The CDR3, as DNA: TGTGCCAGCAGCAAAGCACAGGGAGGAGATACGCAGTATTTT.

V and J are TRBV7-9 and TRBJ2-3; D call uncertain. Between the trimmed V and J ends, which lost 2 bases and 7 bases, there was a span of 10 bases. The CDR3 length is 13 residues. Germline loops: CDR1 SEHNR, CDR2 FQNEAQ (reference sequence). The CDR3 bases are TGTGCCAGCAGCTTACGGCTCCGTTATACGCAGTATTTT. The encoded protein is CASSLRLRYTQYF.

This clonotype has at least ten counts. The chain recombines TRBV29-1 with TRBJ2-7; D is unresolved. The CDR3 is made up of 10 amino acids. CDR1 and CDR2 from the germline V gene are SQVTM and ANQGSEA. The germline V and J ends were trimmed by 6 bases and 6 bases, with 9 bases remaining between them. The DNA of the CDR3 is TGCAGCGTCCTAACCCCCGAGCAGTACTTC. It codes for CSVLTPEQYF.

There are a few counts of this clonotype. CDR3 nucleotide sequence: TGTGCCAGCTCACGTTCCTATGGCTACACCTTC. Residues: CASSRSYGYTF. The V and J genes are TRBV18 and TRBJ1-2, with no clear D. CDR1 and CDR2 (germline): KGHSH, LQKENI. Trimming removed 4 bases from V and 4 bases from J, with 4 bases in between. The CDR3 contains 11 residues.

This clonotype was counted at least ten times. The chain combines TRBV12-3 or TRBV12-4 with TRBJ2-1; weak D call: TRBD2 (6 bases). The CDR3 runs 14 residues. Trimming pared 4 bases from V and 5 bases from J, leaving 12 bases between. CDR3 DNA: TGTGCCAGCAGTTACAGCGGGTTCGACAATGAGCAGTTCTTC. The encoded protein is CASSYSGFDNEQFF.

This clonotype was detected ten times or more. This rearrangement joins TRBV20-1 to TRBJ2-5, with D possibly being TRBD2 (5 bases). The CDR3 covers 14 residues. Between the trimmed V and J ends, which lost 6 bases and 5 bases, there was a span of 19 bases. The germline V gene encodes CDR1 DFQATT and CDR2 SNEGSKA (reference sequence). The DNA of the CDR3 is TGCAGTGCCCCAGAGGACCCCCGGGATGAGACCCAGTACTTC. Its translation is CSAPEDPRDETQYF.

The rearrangement uses TRBV21-1 and TRBJ2-7; the listed D gene, TRBD1, was not tested against the DNA. TRBV21-1 is termed a pseudogene. CDR3 size: 13 residues. The chain's CDR3 is CASRVQEHYEQYF. For the CDR3, the DNA is TGTGCCAGCAGAGTACAGGAACACTACGAGCAGTACTTC.

This clonotype was seen ten or more times. The V gene is TRBV7-2, the J gene TRBJ2-7; D ambiguous. Trimming took 3 bases from V and 4 from J, leaving 7 bases between them. Germline CDR1 is SGHTA and CDR2 is FQGNSA. This CDR3 region has 12 residues. The CDR3 sequence: CASSFVDYEQYF. The CDR3 DNA sequence: TGTGCCAGCAGCTTCGTGGATTACGAGCAGTACTTC.

This clonotype came up many times. The chain recombines TRBV20-1 with TRBJ2-4; unclear D gene. Germline CDR1 DFQATT, CDR2 SNEGSKA (reference sequence). CDR3 size: 14 residues. V was trimmed by 6 bases and J by 0 bases, leaving 12 bases between them. The CDR3: CSASLGLAKNIQYF. CDR3 DNA: TGCAGTGCCAGCTTGGGCCTAGCCAAAAACATTCAGTACTTC.

This clonotype was detected many times. The chain joins TRBV27 to TRBJ2-1; D uncertain. The V gene's germline CDR1 is MNHEY and CDR2 SMNVEV (reference sequence). This CDR3 has 13 residues. Trimming removed 4 bases at V and 3 bases at J, with 7 bases between. The CDR3 DNA sequence: TGTGCCAGCAGTTCAACGCACTACAATGAGCAGTTCTTC. It translates to CASSSTHYNEQFF.

In its sample, this clonotype was seen a few times. The chain recombines TRBV6-5 with TRBJ1-1; 8 bases fit TRBD1. V was clipped by 2 bases and J by 6 bases; unmatched bases: 2. Germline assignment: CDR1 MNHEY and CDR2 SVGAGI. CDR3 length equals 13 residues. CDR3 in amino acids: CASSYGTGAEAFF. The CDR3 bases are TGTGCCAGCAGTTACGGGACAGGTGCTGAAGCTTTCTTT.

This clonotype has a handful of counts. The V and J genes are TRBV7-2 and TRBJ2-7, with D maybe TRBD1 (6 bases). Trimming took off 3 bases at V and 3 bases at J, with 15 bases between the two ends. The CDR3 covers 15 residues. Germline V gene sequence: CDR1 SGHTA, CDR2 FQGNSA. CDR3 protein: CASSFQGLQFYEQYF. In nucleotides, the CDR3 is TGTGCCAGCAGCTTCCAGGGGCTTCAATTCTACGAGCAGTACTTC.

There are a few counts of this clonotype. The chain recombines TRBV20-1 with TRBJ2-3; D tentatively reads TRBD1 or TRBD2 (5 bases each). Between the trimmed V and J ends, which lost 0 bases and 0 bases, there was a span of 10 bases. Germline CDR1 DFQATT, CDR2 SNEGSKA (reference sequence). The CDR3 consists of 15 residues. The CDR3 sequence: CSARDWGSSTDTQYF. In nucleotides, the CDR3 is TGCAGTGCTAGAGATTGGGGGAGCAGCACAGATACGCAGTATTTT.

This clonotype has ten or more counts. The rearrangement links TRBV4-2 to TRBJ2-7; 9 bases align to TRBD2. V lost 0 bases, J lost 3 bases, and 9 bases stayed unmatched. The CDR3 runs to 17 residues. The germline V gene encodes CDR1 LGHNA and CDR2 YNFKEQ. The CDR3 here is CASSQEVAGADSYEQYF. The CDR3 DNA is TGTGCCAGCAGCCAAGAAGTAGCGGGAGCCGACAGCTACGAGCAGTACTTC.

The table lists this clonotype with many counts. This chain uses TRBV29-1 with TRBJ1-1; perhaps TRBD1 as D (6 bases). Germline CDR1 is SQVTM and CDR2 is ANQGSEA. The V gene lost 5 bases and the J gene lost 10 bases, with 11 bases spanning the gap. The length of the CDR3 is 10 residues. CDR3 sequence (DNA): TGCAGCGTTTCAGGGGTTGGAGCTTTCTTT. Protein product: CSVSGVGAFF. The variable domain in full, completed from reference TRBV29-1 and TRBJ1-1, reads SAVISQKPSRDICQRGTSLTIQCQVDSQVTMMFWYRQQPGQSLTLIATANQGSEATYESGFVIDKFPISRPNLTFSTLTVSNMSPEDSSIYLCSVSGVGAFFGQGTRLTVV.

The chain has TRBV20-1 and TRBJ2-1; possibly TRBD2 for D (5 bases). The germline V and J ends were trimmed by 3 bases and 0 bases, with 12 bases remaining between them. CDR1 is DFQATT, CDR2 SNEGSKA, per germline (reference sequence). CDR3 length: 15 residues. CDR3 DNA sequence: TGCAGTGCTAGTTACGGGATTGGCTCCTACAATGAGCAGTTCTTC. The encoded protein is CSASYGIGSYNEQFF.

CDR3 DNA sequence: TGTGCCAGCAGCCTCCAAATGGGGACACTGAACACTGAAGCTTTCTTT. Protein: CASSLQMGTLNTEAFF. The rearrangement joins TRBV21-1 to TRBJ1-1; the D segment call TRBD1 is taken from the table without a DNA check. TRBV21-1 counts as a pseudogene. CDR3 length: 16 amino acids.